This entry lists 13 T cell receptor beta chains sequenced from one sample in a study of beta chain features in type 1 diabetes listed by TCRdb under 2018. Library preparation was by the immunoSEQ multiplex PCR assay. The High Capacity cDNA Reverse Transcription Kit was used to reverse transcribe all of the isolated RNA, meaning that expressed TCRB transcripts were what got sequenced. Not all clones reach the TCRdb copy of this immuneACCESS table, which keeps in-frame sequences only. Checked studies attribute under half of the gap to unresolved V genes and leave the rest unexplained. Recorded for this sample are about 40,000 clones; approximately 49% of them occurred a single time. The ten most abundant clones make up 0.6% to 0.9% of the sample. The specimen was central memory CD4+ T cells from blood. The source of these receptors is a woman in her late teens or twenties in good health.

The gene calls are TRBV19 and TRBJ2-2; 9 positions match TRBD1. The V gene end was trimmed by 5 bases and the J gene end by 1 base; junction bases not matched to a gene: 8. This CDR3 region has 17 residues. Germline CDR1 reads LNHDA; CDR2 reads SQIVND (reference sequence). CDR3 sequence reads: CASSSSADRGNTGELFF. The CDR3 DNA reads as TGTGCCAGTAGTTCCTCCGCGGACAGGGGGAACACCGGGGAGCTGTTTTTT.

The CDR3 spells CASSLSGRGSDEQYF. The CDR3 DNA is TGTGCCAGCAGTTTATCGGGTAGGGGGAGCGACGAGCAGTACTTC. The chain recombines TRBV27 with TRBJ2-7; D perhaps matches TRBD1 (6 bases). This CDR3 is 15 amino acids long. Per germline, CDR1 MNHEY and CDR2 SMNVEV (reference sequence). With 0 bases removed from V and 5 bases from J, the gap between germline ends came to 14 bases.

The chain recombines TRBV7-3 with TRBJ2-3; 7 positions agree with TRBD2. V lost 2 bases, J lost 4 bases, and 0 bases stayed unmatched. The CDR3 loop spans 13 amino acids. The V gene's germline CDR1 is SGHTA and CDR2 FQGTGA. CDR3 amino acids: CASSLAGADTQYF. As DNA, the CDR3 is TGTGCCAGCAGCTTAGCGGGGGCAGATACGCAGTATTTT.

The CDR3 nucleotides read TGTGCCAGCAGCTTCGACAGGAACACCGGGGAGCTGTTTTTT. This sequence encodes CASSFDRNTGELFF. V gene TRBV9 combines with J gene TRBJ2-2; the D gene is possibly TRBD1 (5 bases). The CDR3 is 14 amino acids. V lost 4 bases, J lost 1 base, and 8 bases lay in between. Germline lookup yields CDR1 SGDLS and CDR2 YYNGEE.

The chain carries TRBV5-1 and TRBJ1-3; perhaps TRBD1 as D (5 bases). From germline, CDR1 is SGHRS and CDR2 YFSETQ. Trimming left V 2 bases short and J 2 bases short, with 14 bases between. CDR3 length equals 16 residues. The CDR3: CASSLVTGLTGNTIYF. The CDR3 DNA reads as TGCGCCAGCAGCTTAGTAACAGGTCTAACTGGAAACACCATATATTTT. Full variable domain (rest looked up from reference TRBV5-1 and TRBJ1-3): KAGVTQTPRYLIKTRGQQVTLSCSPISGHRSVSWYQQTPGQGLQFLFEYFSETQRNKGNFPGRFSGRQFSNSRSEMNVSTLELGDSALYLCASSLVTGLTGNTIYFGEGSWLTVV.

This CDR3 reads CATSIGGFSNSPLHF. For the CDR3, the DNA is TGTGCCACCAGCATCGGGGGGTTTAGTAATTCACCCCTCCACTTT. This chain uses TRBV15 with TRBJ1-6; a weak D match, TRBD1 (5 bases). The V gene's germline CDR1 is LNHNV and CDR2 YYDKDF (reference sequence). V shed 4 bases and J shed 6 bases, with 13 bases lying between them. The CDR3 sequence is 15 residues long.

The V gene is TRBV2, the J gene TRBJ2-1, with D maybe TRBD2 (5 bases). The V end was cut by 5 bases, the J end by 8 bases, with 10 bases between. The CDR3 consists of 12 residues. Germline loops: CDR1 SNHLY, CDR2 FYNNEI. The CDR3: CASSPISDEQFF. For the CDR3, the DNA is TGTGCCAGCAGTCCGATTAGCGATGAGCAGTTCTTC.

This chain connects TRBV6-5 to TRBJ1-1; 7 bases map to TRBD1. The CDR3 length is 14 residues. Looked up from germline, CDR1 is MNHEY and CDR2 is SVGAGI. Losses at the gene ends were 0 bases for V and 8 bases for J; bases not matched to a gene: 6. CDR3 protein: CASSYSWRGQEAFF. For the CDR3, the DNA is TGTGCCAGCAGTTACTCGTGGAGGGGGCAGGAAGCTTTCTTT.

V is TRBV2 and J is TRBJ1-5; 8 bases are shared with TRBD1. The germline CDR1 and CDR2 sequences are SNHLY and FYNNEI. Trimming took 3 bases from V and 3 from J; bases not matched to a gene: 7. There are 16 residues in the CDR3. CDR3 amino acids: CASSDPTTGVNQPQHF. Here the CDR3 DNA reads TGTGCCAGCAGTGACCCGACGACAGGGGTCAATCAGCCCCAGCATTTT. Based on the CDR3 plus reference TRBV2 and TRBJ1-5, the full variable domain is EPEVTQTPSHQVTQMGQEVILRCVPISNHLYFYWYRQILGQKVEFLVSFYNNEISEKSEIFDDQFSVERPDGSNFTLKIRSTKLEDSAMYFCASSDPTTGVNQPQHFGDGTRLSIL.

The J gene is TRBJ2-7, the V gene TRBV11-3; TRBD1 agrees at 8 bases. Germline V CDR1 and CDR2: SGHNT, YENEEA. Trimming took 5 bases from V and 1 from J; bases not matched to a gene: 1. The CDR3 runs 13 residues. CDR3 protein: CASSGTGSYEQYF. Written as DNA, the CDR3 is TGTGCCAGCAGCGGGACAGGATCCTACGAGCAGTACTTC.

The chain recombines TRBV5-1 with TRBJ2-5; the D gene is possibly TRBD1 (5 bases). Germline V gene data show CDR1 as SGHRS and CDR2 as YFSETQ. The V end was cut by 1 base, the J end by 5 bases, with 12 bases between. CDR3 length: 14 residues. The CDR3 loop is CASSLSDTSETQYF. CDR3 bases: TGCGCCAGCAGCTTGTCGGACACGTCCGAGACCCAGTACTTC.

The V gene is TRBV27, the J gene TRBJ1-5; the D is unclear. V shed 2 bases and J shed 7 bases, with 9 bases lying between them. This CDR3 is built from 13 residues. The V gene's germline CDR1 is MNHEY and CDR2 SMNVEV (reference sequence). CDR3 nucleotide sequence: TGTGCCAGCAGTTTAGGAGTCTCGCAGCCCCAGCATTTT. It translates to CASSLGVSQPQHF.

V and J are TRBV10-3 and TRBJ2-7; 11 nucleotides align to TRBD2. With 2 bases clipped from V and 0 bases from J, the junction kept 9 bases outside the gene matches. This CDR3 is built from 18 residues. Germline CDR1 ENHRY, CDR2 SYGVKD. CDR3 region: CAISEPGLAAGSSYEQYF. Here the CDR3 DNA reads TGTGCCATCAGTGAGCCGGGACTAGCGGCAGGGAGCTCCTACGAGCAGTACTTC.